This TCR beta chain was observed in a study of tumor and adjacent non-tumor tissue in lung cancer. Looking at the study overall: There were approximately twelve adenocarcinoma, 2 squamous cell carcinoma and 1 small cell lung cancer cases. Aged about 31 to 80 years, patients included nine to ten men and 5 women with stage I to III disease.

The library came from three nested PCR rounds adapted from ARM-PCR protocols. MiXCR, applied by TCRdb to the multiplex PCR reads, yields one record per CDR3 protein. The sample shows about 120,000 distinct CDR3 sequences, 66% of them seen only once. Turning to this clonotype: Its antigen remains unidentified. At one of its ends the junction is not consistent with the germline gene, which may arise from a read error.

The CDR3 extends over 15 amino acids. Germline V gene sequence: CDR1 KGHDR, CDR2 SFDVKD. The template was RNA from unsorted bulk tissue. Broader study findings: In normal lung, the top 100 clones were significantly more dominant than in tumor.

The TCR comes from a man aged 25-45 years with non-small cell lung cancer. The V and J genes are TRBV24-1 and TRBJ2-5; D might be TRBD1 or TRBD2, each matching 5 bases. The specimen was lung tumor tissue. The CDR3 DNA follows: TGCGCCACCAGTCCCGGGGCAGGTTTACAAGAGACCCAGTACTTC. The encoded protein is CATSPGAGLQETQYF.